This is a list of T cell receptor beta chains from one sample in a study of OX40 agonist ivuxolimab in advanced cancers. Method: immunoSEQ multiplex PCR; TCRdb's copy keeps in-frame clones and lacks some. Of about 98,000 clones in the sample, 75% to 90% were seen once. The source was CD4+ or CD8+ T cells sorted from blood, collected in a trial of the OX40 agonist ivuxolimab. The receptors originated from an adult with an advanced solid tumor such as melanoma, head and neck, liver or kidney cancer. The CDR3 runs from the conserved cysteine through the conserved F or W. Each record gives: D gene, clone size, V gene, J gene, CDR3 length, CDR3 protein, CDR3 DNA. The D gene is left open where the match is weak. The listing skips clone size in some rows; elsewhere it reads once, few, many or a size class.

TRBD2	-	TRBV29-1	TRBJ2-5	13	CSAGRGGRETQYF	TGCAGCGCGGGGCGGGGGGGCCGAGAGACCCAGTACTTC
-	-	TRBV19	TRBJ1-2	13	CASSIGQGQGYTF	TGTGCCAGTAGTATCGGGCAGGGACAAGGCTACACCTTC
-	-	TRBV28	TRBJ1-2	15	CASSSSLGRVGGYTF	TGTGCCAGCAGTTCCTCCTTGGGGAGGGTGGGAGGCTACACCTTC
-	-	TRBV4-2	TRBJ1-2	14	CASSHPGPSQGYTF	TGTGCCAGCAGCCACCCGGGCCCCTCTCAGGGCTACACCTTC
-	-	TRBV4-1	TRBJ2-2	17	CASSQMTAGAKTGELFF	TGCGCCAGCAGCCAAATGACCGCGGGGGCTAAGACCGGGGAGCTGTTTTTT
-	-	TRBV6-5	TRBJ1-2	12	CASSYQGYGYTF	TGTGCCAGCAGTTACCAGGGTTATGGCTACACCTTC
-	-	TRBV5-8	TRBJ1-2	13	CASSMRQGRGYTF	TGTGCCAGCAGCATGCGACAAGGTCGCGGCTACACCTTC
-	-	TRBV9	TRBJ1-4	14	CASSVDGRLEKLFF	TGTGCCAGCAGCGTAGACGGGCGACTAGAAAAACTGTTTTTT
-	-	TRBV4-3	TRBJ2-5	15	CASSPRLNRGETQYF	TGCGCCAGCAGCCCCCGCCTCAACCGTGGGGAGACCCAGTACTTC
-	-	TRBV9	TRBJ1-2	14	CASSGPGGNYGYTF	TGTGCCAGCAGCGGACCGGGGGGGAACTATGGCTACACCTTC
-	once	TRBV30	TRBJ1-1	12	CAWKGDGTEAFF	TGTGCCTGGAAGGGGGATGGAACTGAAGCTTTCTTT
-	few	TRBV6-5	TRBJ2-7	14	CASSNAGSSYEQYF	TGTGCCAGCAGTAACGCGGGGAGTTCCTACGAGCAGTACTTC
-	-	TRBV30	TRBJ2-5	12	CAWSTGAETQYF	TGTGCCTGGAGTACGGGAGCCGAGACCCAGTACTTC
-	few	TRBV7-9	TRBJ1-1	13	CASSVAGDTEAFF	TGTGCCAGCAGCGTAGCCGGAGACACTGAAGCTTTCTTT
-	-	TRBV2	TRBJ2-1	14	CASSISWGDNEQFF	TGTGCCAGCAGCATATCATGGGGGGACAATGAGCAGTTCTTC
-	-	TRBV7-2	TRBJ2-3	14	CASSSGLRTDTQYF	TGTGCCAGCAGCTCCGGTTTAAGAACAGATACGCAGTATTTT
TRBD1	once	TRBV7-2	TRBJ1-2	15	CASSLVRDRVYGYTF	TGTGCCAGCAGCTTAGTCCGGGACAGGGTCTATGGCTACACCTTC
-	-	TRBV18	TRBJ1-1	15	CASSSGLPRDTEAFF	TGTGCCAGCTCATCGGGACTCCCGAGGGACACTGAAGCTTTCTTT
-	-	TRBV18	TRBJ2-7	16	CASSVASPYPPYEQYF	TGTGCCAGCTCGGTTGCTAGCCCTTACCCCCCCTACGAGCAGTACTTC
-	-	TRBV28	TRBJ1-6	15	CASSLLGAYNSPLHF	TGTGCCAGCAGTTTACTGGGGGCATATAATTCACCCCTCCACTTT
TRBD1	-	TRBV4-3	TRBJ1-1	13	CASSWDRNTEAFF	TGCGCCAGCAGCTGGGACAGGAACACTGAAGCTTTCTTT
-	-	TRBV2	TRBJ2-1	14	CASNQQGSYNEQFF	TGTGCCAGCAACCAACAGGGCTCCTACAATGAGCAGTTCTTC
-	-	TRBV11-2	TRBJ2-1	14	CASSLALYYNEQFF	TGTGCCAGCAGCTTAGCCCTCTACTACAATGAGCAGTTCTTC
TRBD2	-	TRBV6-6	TRBJ2-5	16	CASTPGLAGGGETQYF	TGTGCCAGCACCCCGGGACTAGCGGGAGGTGGAGAGACCCAGTACTTC
-	-	TRBV7-2	TRBJ1-1	14	CASSPTQGVAEAFF	TGTGCCAGCAGCCCCACCCAAGGGGTGGCTGAAGCTTTCTTT
-	-	TRBV6-5	TRBJ1-1	12	CASSFRNTEAFF	TGTGCCAGCAGCTTCAGAAACACTGAAGCTTTCTTT
-	few	TRBV5-6	TRBJ1-1	13	CASRGGLNTEAFF	TGTGCCAGCAGGGGGGGTCTGAACACTGAAGCTTTCTTT
-	-	TRBV5-1	TRBJ1-2	12	CASSPDSYGYTF	TGCGCCAGCAGCCCGGACAGCTATGGCTACACCTTC
TRBD1	-	TRBV5-1	TRBJ1-4	14	CASSRQGAEEKLFF	TGCGCCAGCAGCCGACAGGGGGCTGAGGAAAAACTGTTTTTT
-	-	TRBV7-2	TRBJ1-1	12	CASSRPGVNAFF	TGTGCCAGCAGCCGCCCAGGGGTTAACGCTTTCTTT
-	once	TRBV28	TRBJ1-1	15	CASSLPGGLGTEAFF	TGTGCCAGCAGCCTACCGGGAGGACTAGGGACTGAAGCTTTCTTT
-	-	TRBV7-2	TRBJ2-3	15	CASSLWAGSTDTQYF	TGTGCCAGCAGCTTATGGGCGGGCAGCACAGATACGCAGTATTTT
-	-	TRBV30	TRBJ2-5	14	CAWSVLESGSAQYF	TGTGCCTGGAGTGTACTGGAATCGGGGTCTGCCCAGTACTTC
TRBD2	-	TRBV11-2	TRBJ2-3	15	CASSINSGNTDTQYF	TGTGCCAGCAGCATAAATAGCGGGAACACAGATACGCAGTATTTT
TRBD2	-	TRBV5-1	TRBJ2-7	13	CASTPGGSYEQYF	TGCGCCAGCACCCCGGGAGGATCCTACGAGCAGTACTTC
TRBD1	-	TRBV6-4	TRBJ2-5	14	CASSAKQGPETQYF	TGTGCCAGCAGTGCAAAACAGGGGCCAGAGACCCAGTACTTC
-	-	TRBV14	TRBJ2-1	15	CASSQISSSYNEQFF	TGTGCCAGCAGCCAAATCTCGAGCTCCTACAATGAGCAGTTCTTC
-	-	TRBV11-2	TRBJ1-1	11	CASSLKGGAFF	TGTGCCAGCAGCTTAAAGGGGGGAGCTTTCTTT
-	-	TRBV5-1	TRBJ1-1	18	CASSLSSDTTAAGTEAFF	TGCGCCAGCAGCTTGTCGAGCGACACGACCGCTGCGGGAACTGAAGCTTTCTTT
-	-	TRBV6-1	TRBJ1-3	10	CASSENTIYF	TGTGCCAGCAGTGAAAACACCATATATTTT
-	-	TRBV11-3	TRBJ1-1	13	CASSYRTHTEAFF	TGTGCCAGCAGCTATAGGACCCACACTGAAGCTTTCTTT
-	-	TRBV7-6	TRBJ2-3	13	CASSPGSTDTQYF	TGTGCCAGCAGCCCAGGGTCCACAGATACGCAGTATTTT
-	-	TRBV6-5	TRBJ2-2	12	CASRGPNGELFF	TGTGCCAGCAGGGGCCCTAACGGGGAGCTGTTTTTT
-	-	TRBV19	TRBJ2-6	15	CASSPGRTGANVLTF	TGTGCCAGTAGCCCCGGCAGGACTGGGGCCAACGTCCTGACTTTC
-	-	TRBV21-1	TRBJ2-3	15	CASSKVGLASDTQYF	TGTGCCAGCAGCAAAGTGGGGCTAGCGTCTGACACGCAGTATTTT
TRBD1	-	TRBV6-5	TRBJ2-2	12	CATTGGTGELFF	TGTGCGACCACAGGGGGCACCGGGGAGCTGTTTTTT
-	-	TRBV20-1	TRBJ2-5	11	CSAARGETQYF	TGCAGTGCCGCTAGGGGGGAGACCCAGTACTTC
-	once	TRBV28	TRBJ2-1	15	CASTETGRSYNEQFF	TGTGCCAGCACCGAGACAGGACGCTCCTACAATGAGCAGTTCTTC
-	few	TRBV11-3	TRBJ2-3	16	CASSLGGREGTDTQYF	TGTGCCAGCAGCTTAGGGGGGAGAGAGGGCACAGATACGCAGTATTTT
TRBD1	once	TRBV5-4	TRBJ1-6	16	CASSLNRGAGNSPLHF	TGTGCCAGCAGCTTGAACAGGGGCGCAGGCAATTCACCCCTCCACTTT
TRBD1	-	TRBV11-2	TRBJ2-1	15	CASRRRTGGYNEQFF	TGTGCCAGCCGCCGTAGAACAGGGGGATACAATGAGCAGTTCTTC
-	-	TRBV6-5	TRBJ1-2	13	CASSPGAGYGYTF	TGTGCCAGCAGTCCAGGGGCGGGCTATGGCTACACCTTC